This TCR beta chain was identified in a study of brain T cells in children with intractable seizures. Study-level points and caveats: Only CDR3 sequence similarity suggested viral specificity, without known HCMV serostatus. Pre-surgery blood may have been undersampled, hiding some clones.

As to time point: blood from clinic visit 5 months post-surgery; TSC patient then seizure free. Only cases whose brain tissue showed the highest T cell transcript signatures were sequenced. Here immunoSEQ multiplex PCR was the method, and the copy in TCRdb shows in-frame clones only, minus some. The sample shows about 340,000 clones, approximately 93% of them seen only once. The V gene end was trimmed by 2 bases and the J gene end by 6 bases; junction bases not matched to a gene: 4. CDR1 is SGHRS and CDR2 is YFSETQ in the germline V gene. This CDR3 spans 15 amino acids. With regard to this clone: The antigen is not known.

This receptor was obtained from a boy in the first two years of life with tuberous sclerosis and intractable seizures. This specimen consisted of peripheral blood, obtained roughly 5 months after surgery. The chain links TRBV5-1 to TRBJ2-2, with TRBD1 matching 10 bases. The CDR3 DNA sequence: TGCGCCAGCAGCTTAAACGGACAGGGGGCCGGGGAGCTGTTTTTT. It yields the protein CASSLNGQGAGELFF.